Listed here are 28 T cell receptor beta chains from one sample, sequenced in a study of early T cells in non-severe SARS-CoV-2 infection. In TCRdb, the 5' RACE reads were re-called with MiXCR into one record per CDR3 protein. The sample records some 46,000 distinct CDR3 sequences, approximately 9.4% being singletons. Sequencing was performed on whole blood. The origin of the receptors is an adult who was a healthcare worker with PCR-confirmed SARS-CoV-2 infection or an uninfected control (not recorded which).

This clonotype was seen many times. This chain uses TRBV6-2 or TRBV6-3 with TRBJ2-3; 14 bases are a match to TRBD2. Germline CDR1 is MNHEY and CDR2 is SVGEGT. J was trimmed by 5 bases and V by 6 bases; bases with no gene match: 10. This CDR3 comprises 17 residues. The CDR3 reads CASRTGTSGSFGDTQYF. CDR3 nucleotide sequence: TGTGCCAGCAGGACCGGGACTAGCGGGAGTTTTGGAGATACGCAGTATTTT.

This clonotype was counted many times. This chain connects TRBV5-8 to TRBJ2-6; D possibly corresponds to TRBD1 (5 bases). The CDR3 has 18 residues. Germline V gene sequence: CDR1 SGHTS, CDR2 YDEGEE. V was pared by 0 bases and J by 0 bases, with 13 bases between. The CDR3 is CASSLVDIRPSGANVLTF. CDR3 in DNA: TGTGCCAGCAGCTTGGTGGACATCCGCCCCTCTGGGGCCAACGTCCTGACTTTC.

This clonotype appeared many times. V usage is TRBV6-5 and J usage is TRBJ1-5; D not resolved. Trimming pared 2 bases from V and 1 base from J, leaving 3 bases between. Germline V CDR1 and CDR2: MNHEY, SVGAGI. The CDR3 length is 13 residues. Here the CDR3 reads CASSYDSNQPQHF. Written as DNA, the CDR3 is TGTGCCAGCAGTTACGACAGCAATCAGCCCCAGCATTTT.

There are many counts of this clonotype. The genes are TRBV27 and TRBJ1-2; possibly TRBD1 for D (6 bases). This CDR3 is 12 amino acids long. CDR1 MNHEY and CDR2 SMNVEV come from the germline V gene (reference sequence). V lost 6 bases and J 2 bases, leaving 7 bases between the germline ends. The CDR3 coding sequence is TGTGCCAGCAGCACAGGGAACTATGGCTACACCTTC. This sequence encodes CASSTGNYGYTF.

This chain uses TRBV7-2 with TRBJ2-1; D gene unclear. The germline V gene has CDR1 SGHTA and CDR2 FQGNSA. V lost 1 base and J lost 5, with 6 bases in between. This CDR3 has 13 residues. The CDR3 bases are TGTGCCAGCAGCTTAGGTCAAAACAATGAGCAGTTCTTC. It yields the protein CASSLGQNNEQFF.

This clonotype has a handful of counts. V gene TRBV19 combines with J gene TRBJ2-6; the D is unclear. In germline, CDR1 is LNHDA, CDR2 SQIVND (reference sequence). The CDR3 consists of 19 residues. V lost 4 bases and J lost 0, with 19 bases in between. In nucleotides, the CDR3 is TGTGCCAGTAGTACCGATGGGGTACAGACCCTCTCTGGGGCCAACGTCCTGACTTTC. Amino acids: CASSTDGVQTLSGANVLTF.

This clonotype was detected only a few times. This sequence joins TRBV20-1 and TRBJ1-1, with D possibly matching TRBD1 (5 bases). Germline lookup yields CDR1 DFQATT and CDR2 SNEGSKA (reference sequence). The CDR3 is made up of 15 amino acids. Trimming removed 0 bases from V and 11 bases from J, with 22 bases in between. This CDR3 reads CSARDMRGAGYSAFF. In DNA form, the CDR3 reads TGCAGTGCTAGAGATATGCGTGGGGCCGGGTATAGCGCTTTCTTT.

This clonotype was seen ten or more times. The V and J genes are TRBV12-3 or TRBV12-4 and TRBJ1-1; D may be TRBD1 (6 bases). V was trimmed by 3 bases and J by 5 bases, leaving 19 bases between them. CDR3 length: 16 residues. In DNA, the CDR3 is TGTGCCAGCAGTTTTGGCCAGTGGGGGCCGGGGACTGAAGCTTTCTTT. Translation: CASSFGQWGPGTEAFF.

The chain recombines TRBV6-5 with TRBJ2-7; 8 nucleotides line up with TRBD2. Germline CDR1 and CDR2: MNHEY and SVGAGI. The CDR3 covers 13 residues. The trim removed 6 bases at V and 3 bases at J, leaving 4 bases unmatched. The CDR3 sequence: CASSAGGYYEQYF. As DNA, the CDR3 is TGTGCCAGCAGCGCGGGGGGATACTACGAGCAGTACTTC.

In its sample, this clonotype was seen many times. The chain carries TRBV27 and TRBJ2-7; D ambiguous. This CDR3 spans 13 amino acids. V dropped 3 bases and J dropped 0 bases, with 6 bases sitting between them. Looked up from germline, CDR1 is MNHEY and CDR2 is SMNVEV (reference sequence). DNA for the CDR3: TGTGCCAGCAGTTTTGGTATCTCCTACGAGCAGTACTTC. This codes for CASSFGISYEQYF.

This clonotype was seen ten or more times. V and J are TRBV20-1 and TRBJ2-1, with 8 bases aligning to TRBD2. From germline, CDR1 is DFQATT and CDR2 SNEGSKA (reference sequence). Trimming cost V 6 bases and J 6 bases; bases outside gene matches: 7. The CDR3 is made up of 13 amino acids. For the CDR3, the DNA is TGCAGTGCCCCAGAGGCGGGAGGCAATGAGCAGTTCTTC. It yields the protein CSAPEAGGNEQFF.

This clonotype was seen ten or more times. The chain couples TRBV7-3 to TRBJ2-5, with 8 bases that match TRBD2. Per the germline V gene, CDR1 is SGHTA and CDR2 is FQGTGA. This CDR3 has 15 residues. Unmatched junction bases numbered 6, after V lost 5 bases and J lost 1 base. Here the CDR3 DNA reads TGTGCCAGCAGCAAACTAGCGGCCCTCCAAGAGACCCAGTACTTC. This encodes CASSKLAALQETQYF. The full variable domain, with the rest looked up from reference TRBV7-3 and TRBJ2-5, is GAGVSQTPSNKVTEKGKYVELRCDPISGHTALYWYRQSLGQGPEFLIYFQGTGAADDSGLPNDRFFAVRPEGSVSTLKIQRTERGDSAVYLCASSKLAALQETQYFGPGTRLLVL.

The sample holds many counts of this clonotype. The V call is TRBV27, the J call TRBJ1-1; D is unresolved. Germline CDR1 and CDR2: MNHEY and SMNVEV (reference sequence). CDR3 length: 15 amino acids. V was shortened by 0 bases and J by 0 bases, with 8 bases between the two germline ends. CDR3 nucleotides: TGTGCCAGCAGTTTATCTCCCGTAATGAACACTGAAGCTTTCTTT. This gives the protein CASSLSPVMNTEAFF.

This clonotype was detected ten times or more. The V call is TRBV20-1, the J call TRBJ2-7; 11 positions match TRBD2. The CDR3 loop spans 15 amino acids. Germline values: CDR1 DFQATT, CDR2 SNEGSKA (reference sequence). V dropped 2 bases and J dropped 3; count of bases not matched to a gene: 6. The CDR3 DNA sequence: TGCAGTGCTAGATCGGGACTAGCGGAGCGCTACGAGCAGTACTTC. This sequence encodes CSARSGLAERYEQYF.

The V and J genes are TRBV27 and TRBJ2-1; D is perhaps TRBD2 (6 bases). Germline-derived CDR1 and CDR2 are MNHEY and SMNVEV (reference sequence). The CDR3 spans 15 residues. The V and J ends lost 8 bases and 0 bases respectively, with 14 bases between them. In DNA form, the CDR3 reads TGTGCCAGCTTCCCTGCGGGAAGCTCCTACAATGAGCAGTTCTTC. Amino acids: CASFPAGSSYNEQFF.

This clonotype was counted many times. The chain links TRBV28 to TRBJ2-5; D perhaps matches TRBD2 (7 bases). The CDR3 sequence is 17 residues long. Germline V gives CDR1 MDHEN, CDR2 SYDVKM. The V gene lost 2 bases and the J gene lost 5 bases, with 21 bases spanning the gap. The CDR3 nucleotides read TGTGCCAGCAGTTTAAGGGGCGGGACGGGGGGCCAGGAGACCCAGTACTTC. Residues: CASSLRGGTGGQETQYF.

There are a few counts of this clonotype. The V and J genes are TRBV2 and TRBJ1-2, with TRBD1 matching 7 bases. Germline assignment: CDR1 SNHLY and CDR2 FYNNEI. The CDR3 sequence is 15 residues long. The V segment lost 9 bases and the J segment 8 bases; nucleotides outside the gene matches: 18. This chain's CDR3 is CARPQRDRDWAGYTF. The DNA for the CDR3 is TGTGCCAGACCCCAGAGAGACAGGGACTGGGCCGGCTACACCTTC.

This clonotype was found a few times. The chain carries TRBV28 and TRBJ2-7, with 7 positions matching TRBD1. From germline, CDR1 is MDHEN and CDR2 SYDVKM. The CDR3 is 12 residues long. The V gene end was trimmed by 6 bases and the J gene end by 6 bases; junction bases not matched to a gene: 5. The CDR3 DNA sequence: TGTGCCAGCAGGGGACAGAAAGTCGAGCAGTACTTC. Its protein is CASRGQKVEQYF.

This clonotype has at least ten counts. Germline and junction disagree at one end, which may indicate a read error. CDR3 sequence (DNA): TGCAGTCCTAGGTCCCTTACTGGGAATGAGCAGTTCTTC. It codes for CSPRSLTGNEQFF. The chain uses TRBV20-1 and TRBJ2-1; D unclear. CDR1 and CDR2 (germline): DFQATT, SNEGSKA (reference sequence). CDR3 length: 13 amino acids.

The rearrangement links TRBV28 to TRBJ2-2; 8 nucleotides agree with TRBD2. Looked up from germline, CDR1 is MDHEN and CDR2 is SYDVKM. Trimming at V came to 5 bases and at J to 5 bases, leaving 7 bases not matched to a gene. This CDR3 has 15 amino acids. Here the CDR3 reads CASSPPGGGTGELFF. CDR3 nucleotides: TGTGCCAGCAGTCCCCCGGGCGGGGGGACCGGGGAGCTGTTTTTT.

This clonotype has a count of ten or more. This chain joins TRBV7-9 and TRBJ1-6; D uncertain. This CDR3 contains 14 residues. Trimming removed 7 bases at V and 9 bases at J, with 16 bases between. The germline gives CDR1 SEHNR, CDR2 FQNEAQ (reference sequence). CDR3 sequence: CASKPVEEISPLHF. As DNA, the CDR3 is TGTGCCAGCAAGCCGGTCGAGGAGATTTCACCCCTCCACTTT. The full variable domain, completed using reference TRBV7-9 and TRBJ1-6, is DTGVSQNPRHKITKRGQNVTFRCDPISEHNRLYWYRQTLGQGPEFLTYFQNEAQLEKSRLLSDRFSAERPKGSFSTLEIQRTEQGDSAMYLCASKPVEEISPLHFGNGTRLTVT.

At least ten counts were recorded for this clonotype. The CDR3, as DNA: TGCGCCAGCAGCCAAGATTTGGCGGGACTTGGCGAGCAGTACTTC. It translates to CASSQDLAGLGEQYF. V is TRBV4-3 and J is TRBJ2-7; D possibly corresponds to TRBD2 (6 bases). With 0 bases removed from V and 6 bases from J, the gap between germline ends came to 15 bases. Germline CDR1 LGHNA, CDR2 YSLEER. The CDR3 sequence is 15 residues long.

Regarding this clonotype: Sequence at one end of the junction differs from germline and may be a read error. The chain carries TRBV7-2 and TRBJ2-5; 10 bases are shared with TRBD2. CDR3 length: 12 residues. Germline CDR1 SGHTA, CDR2 FQGNSA. CDR3 region: CASSLLTSGRVF. CDR3 in DNA: TGTGCCAGCAGCTTATTGACTAGCGGGCGAGTCTTC.

This clonotype was counted ten times or more. The V call is TRBV7-3, the J call TRBJ2-5; 10 bases are shared with TRBD2. The CDR3 totals 15 residues. Germline assignment: CDR1 SGHTA and CDR2 FQGTGA. J gave up 5 bases and V 2 bases, and 5 bases lay outside the gene matches. CDR3 amino acids: CASSLESGREETQYF. In nucleotides, the CDR3 is TGTGCCAGCAGCTTAGAGAGCGGGAGGGAGGAGACCCAGTACTTC.

This clonotype was detected many times. V usage is TRBV20-1 and J usage is TRBJ1-1; D call uncertain. Germline V gene data show CDR1 as DFQATT and CDR2 as SNEGSKA (reference sequence). This CDR3 has 13 amino acids. Trimming stripped 6 bases from V and 10 bases from J, with 21 bases between. For the CDR3, the DNA is TGCAGTGCAAGCCCCGGGTTTAAAAAACGAGCTTTCTTT. This codes for CSASPGFKKRAFF.

This clonotype has ten or more counts. The chain is built from TRBV2 and TRBJ1-4; D perhaps matches TRBD1 (5 bases). Germline CDR1 and CDR2: SNHLY and FYNNEI. V was cut by 8 bases and J by 7 bases, with 11 bases left in between. The CDR3 has 12 residues. CDR3 nucleotide sequence: TGTGCCAGCCGAGGGGCCGGTGAAAAACTGTTTTTT. This translates into CASRGAGEKLFF. Full variable domain (outside the CDR3, taken from reference TRBV2 and TRBJ1-4): EPEVTQTPSHQVTQMGQEVILRCVPISNHLYFYWYRQILGQKVEFLVSFYNNEISEKSEIFDDQFSVERPDGSNFTLKIRSTKLEDSAMYFCASRGAGEKLFFGSGTQLSVL.

This sequence joins TRBV29-1 and TRBJ2-1; 10 bases agree with TRBD2. CDR1 and CDR2 (germline): SQVTM, ANQGSEA. V dropped 2 bases and J dropped 9; count of bases not matched to a gene: 10. The CDR3 contains 15 residues. The DNA of the CDR3 is TGCAGCGTTGAACGTCGGAGCGGGAGGGCCTTTGAGCAGTTCTTC. Translation: CSVERRSGRAFEQFF.

The chain has TRBV7-8 and TRBJ2-6, with D possibly called TRBD1 or TRBD2 (6 bases each). CDR3 length: 16 residues. V was pared by 5 bases and J by 1 base, with 12 bases between. The germline V gene encodes CDR1 SGHVS and CDR2 FQNEAQ. CDR3 DNA sequence: TGTGCCAGCAGCCCCCGGGGGCTATCTGGGGCCAACGTCCTGACTTTC. Amino acid sequence: CASSPRGLSGANVLTF.